Each of the 28 T cell receptor beta chains below was sequenced from the same sample in a study of blood T cells in healthy people across ages (dated by TCRdb to 2015 to 2017). Receptor libraries were prepared by 5' RACE. TCRdb shows the sequencer as Illumina HiSeq 2500. A second PCR of 7 to 11 cycles was run with a J-beta primer mix and a sample-barcoded 5' primer. TCRdb reprocessing: public reads trimmed at Q25 with fastp, clones called with MiXCR, in-frame beta chains kept. Identical CDR3 protein sequences are pooled into one entry, listed with their most common genes and DNA. This sample lists nearly 1 million distinct CDR3 sequences; 51% were detected once. Of the sample, roughly 23% is held by the ten largest clones. Sequencing was carried out using blood. The source of these receptors is a woman aged 60-75 years in good health.

The V and J genes are TRBV7-9 and TRBJ2-5, with 11 positions matching TRBD1. The V and J ends lost 0 bases and 0 bases, in that order; junction bases with no gene match: 9. The CDR3 contains 19 residues. Germline V gene lookup returns CDR1 SEHNR and CDR2 FQNEAQ (reference sequence). Here the CDR3 DNA reads TGTGCCAGCAGCTTAGCATACACCCGGGACAGGGGGTACCAAGAGACCCAGTACTTC. It encodes CASSLAYTRDRGYQETQYF.

The genes are TRBV4-2 and TRBJ2-2; D remains unclear. The germline V gene encodes CDR1 LGHNA and CDR2 YNFKEQ. The CDR3 is made up of 15 amino acids. V gave up 0 bases and J gave up 4 bases, with 9 bases separating them. Here the CDR3 reads CASSQDGDFTGELFF. Here the CDR3 DNA reads TGTGCCAGCAGCCAAGATGGGGATTTCACCGGGGAGCTGTTTTTT.

This clonotype was detected only once. This CDR3 is CASSGDRTDGYTF. The CDR3 DNA reads TGTGCCAGCAGTGGAGACAGAACCGATGGCTACACCTTC. This chain connects TRBV2 to TRBJ1-2; D may be TRBD1 (5 bases). This CDR3 comprises 13 residues. V lost 4 bases to trimming and J lost 6 bases, with 12 bases between them. Per the germline V gene, CDR1 is SNHLY and CDR2 is FYNNEI.

CDR3 region: CSVALRGGSYEQYF. The CDR3 DNA follows: TGCAGCGTTGCTCTGAGGGGTGGCTCCTACGAGCAGTACTTC. This chain links TRBV29-1 with TRBJ2-7; D is tentatively TRBD1 or TRBD2 (5 bases each). The length of the CDR3 is 14 residues. V was shortened by 4 bases and J by 0 bases, with 13 bases between the two germline ends. Germline CDR1 reads SQVTM; CDR2 reads ANQGSEA.

The chain joins TRBV20-1 to TRBJ2-5, with D unresolved. The CDR3 contains 14 residues. Trimming took 0 bases from V and 7 from J, leaving 15 bases between them. Germline V lookup: CDR1 DFQATT, CDR2 SNEGSKA (reference sequence). This chain's CDR3 is CSAREDLGSGTQYF. Written as DNA, the CDR3 is TGCAGTGCTAGAGAGGACCTAGGCTCCGGGACCCAGTACTTC.

This clonotype has just one count. The chain employs TRBV2 and TRBJ2-7; D is undetermined. V lost 5 bases, J lost 6 bases, and 14 bases lay in between. The germline V gene encodes CDR1 SNHLY and CDR2 FYNNEI. CDR3 length equals 13 residues. The CDR3 nucleotides read TGTGCCAGCAGTAGGGCAGTGGAGCGCGAGCAGTACTTC. It encodes CASSRAVEREQYF. The whole variable domain, remainder taken from reference TRBV2 and TRBJ2-7, is EPEVTQTPSHQVTQMGQEVILRCVPISNHLYFYWYRQILGQKVEFLVSFYNNEISEKSEIFDDQFSVERPDGSNFTLKIRSTKLEDSAMYFCASSRAVEREQYFGPGTRLTVT.

The rearrangement joins TRBV4-2 to TRBJ1-6; 11 bases are shared with TRBD1. Germline V gene data show CDR1 as LGHNA and CDR2 as YNFKEQ. CDR3 length equals 16 residues. Losses at the gene ends were 2 bases for V and 9 bases for J; bases not matched to a gene: 6. The CDR3 region is CASSQKDRGQFSPLHF. The CDR3 DNA follows: TGTGCCAGCAGCCAAAAGGACAGGGGGCAGTTTTCACCCCTCCACTTT.

V usage is TRBV15 and J usage is TRBJ2-7; D ambiguous. CDR3 size: 12 residues. Germline V lookup: CDR1 LNHNV, CDR2 YYDKDF (reference sequence). V was shortened by 8 bases and J by 3 bases, with 11 bases between the two germline ends. CDR3 sequence (DNA): TGTGCCACCGGCTTGGGTGGCTACGAGCAGTACTTC. Translation gives CATGLGGYEQYF.

The gene calls are TRBV5-1 and TRBJ2-1; 8 bases are a match to TRBD2. The CDR3 loop spans 16 amino acids. Germline V CDR1 and CDR2: SGHRS, YFSETQ. J was trimmed by 7 bases and V by 0 bases; bases with no gene match: 9. The CDR3 loop is CASSLAGTGGRNEQFF. CDR3 coding DNA: TGCGCCAGCAGCTTGGCCGGGACGGGAGGGCGAAATGAGCAGTTCTTC.

This clonotype was seen only once. The chain combines TRBV5-1 with TRBJ1-6; D may be TRBD1 (5 bases). CDR3 size: 15 residues. CDR1 is SGHRS, CDR2 YFSETQ, per germline. The V end lost 4 bases, the J end lost 8 bases, and 16 bases lay between the germline ends. This CDR3 reads CASSTGPGRDSPLHF. The CDR3 DNA is TGCGCCAGCAGCACAGGACCCGGACGGGATTCACCCCTCCACTTT.

J is TRBJ1-1 and V is TRBV2; D is ambiguous. This CDR3 comprises 11 residues. The germline V gene encodes CDR1 SNHLY and CDR2 FYNNEI. Trimming took off 7 bases at V and 7 bases at J, with 10 bases between the two ends. CDR3 nucleotide sequence: TGTGCCAGCAAGGTCGGACTTGAAGCTTTCTTT. It yields the protein CASKVGLEAFF.

The chain uses TRBV12-3 or TRBV12-4 and TRBJ2-7; TRBD1 or TRBD2 may be the D gene (5 bases each). The CDR3 totals 15 residues. Trimming left V 7 bases short and J 0 bases short, with 16 bases between. CDR3 in DNA: TGTGCCAGCACCTCCGCCGGGACGGGCTCCTACGAGCAGTACTTC. It specifies CASTSAGTGSYEQYF.

This CDR3 reads CSARDSGTAPYEQYF. The CDR3 bases are TGCAGTGCTAGAGACTCCGGGACAGCCCCCTACGAGCAGTACTTC. The J gene is TRBJ2-5, the V gene TRBV20-1; TRBD1 matches at 7 bases. The J call may be mistaken, given a closer DNA end match to TRBJ2-7. CDR1 is DFQATT, CDR2 SNEGSKA, per germline (reference sequence). The CDR3 sequence is 15 residues long.

Concerning this clonotype: An end of the junction does not agree with germline; a read error may underlie this. The rearrangement links TRBV29-1 to TRBJ2-5; D perhaps matches TRBD2 (6 bases). Germline V gene lookup returns CDR1 SQVTM and CDR2 ANQGSEA. The CDR3 extends over 12 amino acids. The DNA for the CDR3 is TGCAGCGTCAAGGGACTTCAAGAGATCCAGTACTTC. It yields the protein CSVKGLQEIQYF.

Worth noting for this clonotype: One end of the junction fails to match germline, which may point to a read error. This rearrangement joins TRBV7-2 to TRBJ2-1; TRBD2 matches 9 bases. Looked up from germline, CDR1 is SGHTA and CDR2 is FQGNSA. CDR3 length: 13 residues. CDR3 amino acids: CASSVAGANEQFF. The CDR3 coding sequence is TGTGCCAGCAGCGTAGCGGGAGCCAATGAGCAGTTCTTC.

This clonotype was found a few times. The CDR3 loop reads CASSLFGQPQHF. The CDR3 nucleotides read TGTGCCAGCAGCTTGTTCGGCCAGCCCCAGCATTTT. The rearrangement links TRBV5-5 to TRBJ1-5; no definite D call. Germline V gives CDR1 SGHKS, CDR2 YYEKEE (reference sequence). The germline V and J ends were trimmed by 1 base and 7 bases, with 6 bases remaining between them. The CDR3 totals 12 residues. The full variable domain, in which reference TRBV5-5 and TRBJ1-5 provide the parts outside the CDR3, is DAGVTQSPTHLIKTRGQQVTLRCSPISGHKSVSWYQQVLGQGPQFIFQYYEKEERGRGNFPDRFSARQFPNYSSELNVNALLLGDSALYLCASSLFGQPQHFGDGTRLSIL.

This sequence joins TRBV20-1 and TRBJ1-2; TRBD1 might be the D (5 bases). Deletions cut 6 bases from V and 4 bases from J, with 12 bases between. CDR3 length: 12 amino acids. CDR1 and CDR2 (germline): DFQATT, SNEGSKA (reference sequence). The CDR3 here is CSAYGTLYGYTF. CDR3 sequence (DNA): TGCAGTGCCTACGGGACCCTCTATGGCTACACCTTC.

This clonotype was detected only a few times. The CDR3 protein is CASSQVRSSYNEQFF. For the CDR3, the DNA is TGCGCCAGCAGCCAAGTAAGGAGCTCCTACAATGAGCAGTTCTTC. The chain carries TRBV4-3 and TRBJ2-1, with D uncertain. Germline V gene sequence: CDR1 LGHNA, CDR2 YSLEER. The CDR3 is made up of 15 amino acids. V was cut by 1 base and J by 0 bases, with 7 bases left in between.

This rearrangement joins TRBV9 to TRBJ1-5; D is possibly TRBD1 (5 bases). The germline V gene encodes CDR1 SGDLS and CDR2 YYNGEE. The ends were cut back, 0 bases at V and 3 bases at J, with 7 bases in the middle. The CDR3 length is 14 residues. The CDR3, as DNA: TGTGCCAGCAGCGTAGGGGGGAACAATCAGCCCCAGCATTTT. This translates into CASSVGGNNQPQHF.

This clonotype occurred once. V is TRBV20-1 and J is TRBJ2-5; TRBD2 might be the D (5 bases). The CDR3 is 15 residues long. V was cut by 0 bases and J by 4 bases, with 15 bases left in between. Germline CDR1 and CDR2: DFQATT and SNEGSKA (reference sequence). CDR3 loop: CSARDSKLASETQYF. The CDR3 DNA reads TGCAGTGCTAGAGACTCGAAGCTAGCATCAGAGACCCAGTACTTC.

On this clonotype: One end of the junction is discordant with germline, which a read error may explain. J is TRBJ1-5 and V is TRBV20-1; D gene ambiguous. Germline V gene lookup returns CDR1 DFQATT and CDR2 SNEGSKA (reference sequence). This CDR3 has 13 amino acids. The CDR3 loop reads CSASHSPNRPQHF. For the CDR3, the DNA is TGCAGTGCTAGTCACAGCCCCAATCGGCCCCAGCATTTT.

V is TRBV3-1 and J is TRBJ2-5; D uncertain. The CDR3 is 16 residues long. The V and J ends lost 1 base and 0 bases respectively, with 12 bases between them. CDR1 is LGHDT, CDR2 YNNKEL, per germline (reference sequence). CDR3 loop: CASSQAFRRNQETQYF. CDR3 nucleotide sequence: TGTGCCAGCAGCCAAGCTTTTAGACGGAACCAAGAGACCCAGTACTTC.

This clonotype was seen more than once but under ten times. The chain has TRBV14 and TRBJ2-6; D unresolved. Germline V gives CDR1 SGHDN, CDR2 FVKESK. This CDR3 contains 14 residues. With 3 bases removed from V and 1 base from J, the gap between germline ends came to 4 bases. The CDR3 DNA sequence: TGTGCCAGCAGCCACCAGTCTGGGGCCAACGTCCTGACTTTC. Protein: CASSHQSGANVLTF.

The chain links TRBV6-5 to TRBJ2-4, with D possibly being TRBD1 (6 bases). The CDR3 has 11 residues. The V end lost 6 bases, the J end lost 9 bases, and 9 bases lay between the germline ends. Germline V gives CDR1 MNHEY, CDR2 SVGAGI. The CDR3 reads CASSIGGIQYF. The CDR3 DNA is TGTGCCAGCAGCATAGGGGGCATTCAGTACTTC.

Worth noting for this clonotype: An end of the junction does not agree with germline; a read error may underlie this. The CDR3 protein is CAGSQGYAAGGLAKNIQYF. Written as DNA, the CDR3 is TGCGCCGGCAGCCAAGGGTACGCAGCGGGAGGTCTAGCCAAAAACATTCAGTACTTC. The chain is built from TRBV4-3 and TRBJ2-4, with 9 bases lining up with TRBD2. The germline CDR1 and CDR2 sequences are LGHNA and YSLEER. This CDR3 spans 19 amino acids.

The genes are TRBV29-1 and TRBJ2-3, with D perhaps TRBD1 or TRBD2 (5 bases each). Looked up from germline, CDR1 is SQVTM and CDR2 is ANQGSEA. Trimming removed 8 bases from V and 8 bases from J, with 11 bases in between. The CDR3 extends over 10 amino acids. The CDR3 here is CSPTGGTQYF. In nucleotides, the CDR3 is TGCAGCCCGACTGGGGGTACGCAGTATTTT.

This clonotype is a singleton in its sample. The chain uses TRBV20-1 and TRBJ2-5; 7 bases agree with TRBD1. Germline V CDR1 and CDR2: DFQATT, SNEGSKA (reference sequence). The CDR3 is made up of 11 amino acids. The CDR3 region is CSFTGEETQYF. The CDR3 bases are TGCAGCTTTACAGGGGAAGAGACCCAGTACTTC.

The rearrangement uses TRBV20-1 and TRBJ2-7, with 9 bases that match TRBD2. The junction had 11 bases not matched to a gene; V was cut back by 5 bases and J by 0 bases. The CDR3 loop spans 16 amino acids. Germline CDR1 is DFQATT and CDR2 is SNEGSKA (reference sequence). The CDR3 nucleotides read TGCAGTGCTCCGGGGCTAGCGGGACTGAGCTCCTACGAGCAGTACTTC. Protein product: CSAPGLAGLSSYEQYF.